Below are 9 T cell receptor beta chains sequenced from a single sample in a study of graft-versus-host responses after intestinal transplantation. These receptors' targets are unknown. Profiling relied on immunoSEQ multiplex PCR, and the TCRdb table lists in-frame clones only, not all of them. Among about 90,000 clones, about 93% were seen once, and the ten largest hold less than 0.5%. The sequencing here drew on unstimulated CD8+ T cells sorted from spleen or lymph node cells, taken before intestinal transplant. These receptors were taken from a human donor who received an intestinal transplant.

This chain links TRBV4-3 with TRBJ2-3, with 8 positions matching TRBD2. This CDR3 spans 16 amino acids. Germline V gene data show CDR1 as LGHNA and CDR2 as YSLEER. J gave up 4 bases and V 0 bases, and 6 bases lay outside the gene matches. For the CDR3, the DNA is TGCGCCAGCAGCCAAGATCCAGCGGGGGTTGCAGATACGCAGTATTTT. Its translation is CASSQDPAGVADTQYF.

The gene calls are TRBV19 and TRBJ1-1; D is undetermined. Germline V gene data show CDR1 as LNHDA and CDR2 as SQIVND (reference sequence). V was trimmed by 2 bases and J by 7 bases, leaving 5 bases between them. The CDR3 contains 11 residues. CDR3 sequence reads: CASSITVEAFF. CDR3 nucleotide sequence: TGTGCCAGTAGTATAACGGTTGAAGCTTTCTTT.

In regard to this clone: A junction end diverges from the germline sequence, so it may reflect a read error. The V and J genes are TRBV2 and TRBJ2-1; no clear D. This CDR3 has 12 residues. Germline-derived CDR1 and CDR2 are SNHLY and FYNNEI. In nucleotides, the CDR3 is TGTGCCAGCACCCACTCCCACAATGAGCAGTTCTTC. It codes for CASTHSHNEQFF.

This clone was recorded only once. The gene calls are TRBV6-6 and TRBJ2-5; 7 nucleotides match TRBD2. Germline trimming cut 6 bases from V and 3 bases from J; bases unmatched to any gene: 7. Per the germline V gene, CDR1 is MNHNY and CDR2 is SVGAGI (reference sequence). The CDR3 has 14 residues. The CDR3: CASRRLARKETQYF. The CDR3 nucleotides read TGTGCCAGCAGAAGACTAGCTAGAAAAGAGACCCAGTACTTC.

The rearrangement links TRBV4-1 to TRBJ2-5; D is unresolved. V was cut by 1 base and J by 3 bases, with 12 bases left in between. The CDR3 loop spans 15 amino acids. From germline, CDR1 is MGHRA and CDR2 YSYEKL. CDR3: CASSQVYSLKETQYF. The CDR3 DNA sequence: TGCGCCAGCAGCCAAGTTTACAGTCTAAAAGAGACCCAGTACTTC.

The V and J genes are TRBV6-5 and TRBJ2-3; a possible D gene is TRBD1 (5 bases). Trimming pared 5 bases from V and 0 bases from J, leaving 9 bases between. The CDR3 runs 14 residues. Germline V gene lookup returns CDR1 MNHEY and CDR2 SVGAGI. The CDR3 protein is CASSGHSSTDTQYF. The CDR3 nucleotides are TGTGCCAGCAGTGGACATTCTAGCACAGATACGCAGTATTTT.

This clone showed up just a few times. CDR3 sequence reads: CASSQDWVDSSGNTIYF. CDR3 nucleotide sequence: TGCGCCAGCAGCCAAGATTGGGTGGACAGCTCTGGAAACACCATATATTTT. This rearrangement joins TRBV4-1 to TRBJ1-3; possible D gene TRBD1, 6 bases. The V gene's germline CDR1 is MGHRA and CDR2 YSYEKL. Trimming pared 0 bases from V and 0 bases from J, leaving 12 bases between. This CDR3 contains 17 residues.

In this sample, this clone turned up once. This rearrangement joins TRBV7-2 to TRBJ2-1, with a possible D match to TRBD2 (6 bases). Trimming took 1 base from V and 2 from J, leaving 12 bases between them. The CDR3 sequence is 16 residues long. Germline V CDR1 and CDR2: SGHTA, FQGNSA. The CDR3 DNA is TGTGCCAGCAGCTTAGGGTCGGGGGTCCCCTACAATGAGCAGTTCTTC. Protein sequence: CASSLGSGVPYNEQFF.

This clone was observed a handful of times. The V and J genes are TRBV2 and TRBJ2-7, with 7 bases that match TRBD2. The germline V gene encodes CDR1 SNHLY and CDR2 FYNNEI. The CDR3 length is 16 residues. With V trimmed by 2 bases and J by 3 bases, 10 bases remained unmatched. CDR3 DNA sequence: TGTGCCAGCAGTGAATACAGTGCGGGAGACTACTACGAGCAGTACTTC. It codes for CASSEYSAGDYYEQYF. Based on the CDR3 plus reference TRBV2 and TRBJ2-7, the full variable domain is EPEVTQTPSHQVTQMGQEVILRCVPISNHLYFYWYRQILGQKVEFLVSFYNNEISEKSEIFDDQFSVERPDGSNFTLKIRSTKLEDSAMYFCASSEYSAGDYYEQYFGPGTRLTVT.